The 15 T cell receptor beta chains presented below share a single source sample, sequenced in a study of blood T cells in healthy people across ages. Primed by a sample-barcoded 5' primer and a J-beta primer mix, a second PCR proceeded for about 7 to 11 cycles. Each CDR3 protein gets one entry after TCRdb re-called the 5' RACE reads with MiXCR. The sample shows approximately 1.5 million distinct CDR3 sequences, roughly 32% of them seen only once. Sequences were obtained from blood. The receptors shown here come from a woman in her 30s in good health.

Worth noting for this clonotype: Given a much more abundant clone one base away, this may be a read error. This chain joins TRBV20-1 and TRBJ2-7; 7 nucleotides agree with TRBD1. V lost 2 bases and J lost 1; bases outside the gene matches: 2. The CDR3 has 13 residues. Germline loops: CDR1 DFQATT, CDR2 SNEGSKA (reference sequence). This CDR3 reads CSARSRGSYEQYF. CDR3 DNA sequence: TGCAGTGCTAGATCCAGGGGGTCCTACGAGCAGTACTTC.

The rearrangement joins TRBV27 to TRBJ2-5; D is unresolved. V shed 4 bases and J shed 5 bases, with 14 bases lying between them. Per germline, CDR1 MNHEY and CDR2 SMNVEV (reference sequence). There are 14 residues in the CDR3. Here the CDR3 DNA reads TGTGCCAGCAGTTCGGTTGCCCTGGGGGAGACCCAGTACTTC. It is translated as CASSSVALGETQYF.

This clonotype was seen only a few times. The V and J genes are TRBV6-5 and TRBJ2-1; D call uncertain. Germline values: CDR1 MNHEY, CDR2 SVGAGI. The V and J ends lost 8 bases and 4 bases respectively, with 12 bases between them. This CDR3 region has 13 residues. Here the CDR3 reads CASGWEAYNEQFF. For the CDR3, the DNA is TGTGCCAGCGGTTGGGAAGCGTACAATGAGCAGTTCTTC.

This clonotype was counted a few times. The gene calls are TRBV2 and TRBJ1-1, with 10 bases matching TRBD1. V trimming: 6 bases; J trimming: 0 bases; junction bases outside the gene matches: 7. Germline V gene sequence: CDR1 SNHLY, CDR2 FYNNEI. This CDR3 comprises 16 residues. The DNA of the CDR3 is TGTGCCAGCAGGGGGACAGGGGTTACCATGAACACTGAAGCTTTCTTT. Translated: CASRGTGVTMNTEAFF.

The sample holds one count of this clonotype. Since a much larger clone is just one base distant, this may be a read error. V and J are TRBV4-1 and TRBJ1-6; TRBD1 is a possible D gene (6 bases). The CDR3 spans 17 residues. Looked up from germline, CDR1 is MGHRA and CDR2 is YSYEKL. The CDR3 nucleotides are TGCGCCAGCAGCCTTAGACTACAGGGCTCCGATAATTCACCCCTCCACTTT. This gives the protein CASSLRLQGSDNSPLHF.

The chain couples TRBV12-3 or TRBV12-4 to TRBJ2-2; D might be TRBD1 (5 bases). V shed 1 base and J shed 0 bases, with 6 bases lying between them. The CDR3 extends over 15 amino acids. The CDR3 DNA is TGTGCCAGCAGTTTAGGACAGACGAACACCGGGGAGCTGTTTTTT. Translation: CASSLGQTNTGELFF.

The V and J genes are TRBV28 and TRBJ2-7; 10 bases fit TRBD2. Germline CDR1 and CDR2: MDHEN and SYDVKM. V shed 0 bases and J 3 bases; nucleotides not matched to a gene: 11. CDR3 length: 18 residues. Written as DNA, the CDR3 is TGTGCCAGCAGTTTATGGCTAGCGGGACTAGCGTGGGGCTACGAGCAGTACTTC. Protein: CASSLWLAGLAWGYEQYF.

V is TRBV5-6 and J is TRBJ2-3; TRBD2 is a possible D gene (6 bases). The ends were cut back, 2 bases at V and 4 bases at J, with 17 bases in the middle. There are 16 residues in the CDR3. Germline CDR1 reads SGHDT; CDR2 reads YYEEEE. CDR3 DNA sequence: TGTGCCAGCAGCTTACCGGAGGGGCCTCTGGCAGATACGCAGTATTTT. Translated: CASSLPEGPLADTQYF.

As concerns this clonotype: The germline gene is not matched at one end of the junction; a read error may be the cause. V and J are TRBV20-1 and TRBJ2-3, with 8 bases identical to TRBD2. The CDR3 is made up of 13 amino acids. From germline, CDR1 is DFQATT and CDR2 SNEGSKA (reference sequence). The CDR3 nucleotides read TGCGGTGCCGGGAGGGAAAGCACAGATACGCAGTATTTT. Translating it yields CGAGRESTDTQYF.

As concerns this clonotype: At one end, the junction sequence differs from germline, possibly due to a read error. V and J are TRBV12-3 or TRBV12-4 and TRBJ2-7; a possible D gene is TRBD1 (6 bases). This CDR3 is 13 amino acids long. CDR3: CASSLDSSYGQYF. DNA of the CDR3: TGTGCCAGCAGTTTGGACAGCTCCTACGGGCAGTACTTC.

This rearrangement joins TRBV7-6 to TRBJ2-6; D remains unclear. CDR3 size: 14 residues. Deletions cut 0 bases from V and 4 bases from J, with 4 bases between. Looked up from germline, CDR1 is SGHVS and CDR2 is FNYEAQ. The CDR3 nucleotides are TGTGCCAGCAGCTTAGCGGTCGGGGCCAACGTCCTGACTTTC. It yields the protein CASSLAVGANVLTF.

The chain combines TRBV6-4 with TRBJ2-7, with D possibly matching TRBD1 (5 bases). This CDR3 comprises 16 residues. V was shortened by 2 bases and J by 7 bases, with 21 bases between the two germline ends. CDR1 is MRHNA, CDR2 SNTAGT, per germline. In DNA, the CDR3 is TGTGCCAGCAGTGACGGTTTCCAGGGTAGGTTCAATGAGCAGTACTTC. It specifies CASSDGFQGRFNEQYF.

This clonotype was seen just once. One junction end does not reproduce the germline sequence, and a read error may be involved. The genes are TRBV5-5 and TRBJ1-2; tentative D call: TRBD1 (6 bases). The CDR3 extends over 13 amino acids. Germline V lookup: CDR1 SGHKS, CDR2 YYEKEE (reference sequence). CDR3 nucleotide sequence: TGTGCCCGCAGCAACCGGGACACTTATGGCTACACCTTC. Amino acids: CARSNRDTYGYTF.

This clonotype occurred a few times. CDR3 nucleotide sequence: TGCAGTGCTGCTACACTGAACACTGAAGCTTTCTTT. Protein sequence: CSAATLNTEAFF. This rearrangement joins TRBV20-1 to TRBJ1-1; D not resolved. Trimming removed 5 bases from V and 0 bases from J, with 7 bases in between. This CDR3 has 12 amino acids. The germline gives CDR1 DFQATT, CDR2 SNEGSKA (reference sequence).

As concerns this clonotype: A single base separates this from a much larger clone, so it may be a read error. The chain combines TRBV29-1 with TRBJ2-1; D is perhaps TRBD2 (6 bases). Per the germline V gene, CDR1 is SQVTM and CDR2 is ANQGSEA. The germline V and J ends were trimmed by 1 base and 9 bases, with 13 bases remaining between them. The length of the CDR3 is 13 residues. CDR3 sequence (DNA): TGCAGCGTTGAAGGGGGGGACTGCGGTGAGCAGTTCTTC. Its protein product is CSVEGGDCGEQFF.